The rows below give T cell receptor beta chains drawn from one sample of a study of regulatory T cells in long-lasting Graves disease. Each CDR3 protein gets one entry after TCRdb re-called the multiplex PCR reads with MiXCR. The sample has more than 300,000 distinct CDR3 sequences, around 20% seen once. The sequences come from peripheral blood mononuclear cells (PBMCs), collected when the disease was refractory, from a patient treated with antithyroid drugs. These TCRs come from a female donor with Graves disease. The CDR3 runs from the conserved cysteine through the conserved F or W.

v_call: TRBV28
cdr3_aa: CASSTVTDSSYEQYF

v_call: TRBV9
cdr3_aa: CASSVGVDLGETQYF

v_call: TRBV28
cdr3_aa: CASSSAKFETQYF

v_call: TRBV10-3
cdr3_aa: CAISRTGTNEKLFF

v_call: TRBV20-1
cdr3_aa: CSASRADEQYF

v_call: TRBV12-5
cdr3_aa: CASGSGTGVTEAFF

v_call: TRBV14
cdr3_aa: CASSWGQGVAYEQYF

v_call: TRBV20-1
cdr3_aa: CSARDKWDGTYEQYF

v_call: TRBV28
cdr3_aa: CASSFPRTGGDAGANVLTF

v_call: TRBV28
cdr3_aa: CASSARGQGYSPLHF

v_call: TRBV28
cdr3_aa: CASRGLGEQFF

v_call: TRBV6-1
cdr3_aa: CASSPNRGTGELFF

v_call: TRBV7-9
cdr3_aa: CASSLSGSLYNSPLHF

v_call: TRBV12-3/TRBV12-4
cdr3_aa: CASTMTAPNTGELFF

v_call: TRBV3-1
cdr3_aa: CASSPPPRVSVKETQYF

v_call: TRBV9
cdr3_aa: CASSATGNYQPQHF

v_call: TRBV15
cdr3_aa: CATSVKGDTGELFF

v_call: TRBV27
cdr3_aa: CASRFGGTNSPLHF

v_call: TRBV19
cdr3_aa: CASKPEGGSRVYGYTF

v_call: TRBV7-2
cdr3_aa: CASTSGGLFTKAFF

v_call: TRBV2
cdr3_aa: CASSERDQYF

v_call: TRBV2
cdr3_aa: CASSERGRSTEAFF

v_call: TRBV5-1
cdr3_aa: CASSLLARGQETQYF

v_call: TRBV30
cdr3_aa: CAWSVGGTRWTEAFF

v_call: TRBV7-9
cdr3_aa: CASSAPGQLSEKLFF

v_call: TRBV4-1
cdr3_aa: CASSGANRASNTGELFF

v_call: TRBV20-1
cdr3_aa: CSARDPGWRAYGYTF

v_call: TRBV4-1
cdr3_aa: CASSQRLGPLNTEAFF

v_call: TRBV2
cdr3_aa: CASSDPWGGQETQYF